A single TCR beta chain is shown here with its context. The antigen it recognizes is unknown. No clone much larger than this one lies a single base away; base qualities are absent. In the prospective study, participants were about 18 to 95 years old, resided in approximately 22 geographic areas of the United States, and were enrolled through a virtual design. In the prospective study, cohorts were assigned on the basis of participant-reported clinical history obtained from a screening survey and a study questionnaire. Recovered participants in ImmuneRACE Cohort 3 were defined as having two consecutive negative NP/OP PCR tests, clearance from a healthcare professional, or resolution of symptoms. Mobile phlebotomists in the prospective study collected whole blood, serum and a nasopharyngeal or oropharyngeal swab from every participant. Additional blood draws and questionnaires over an approximately two-month period could optionally be provided by prospective study participants. Prospective study blood samples were shipped either frozen or at room temperature before DNA extraction.

The data originate from a study of blood T cell repertoires in COVID-19 (TCRdb year 2020). A note on the overall study: Samples from collaborators originated in the United States, Italy and Spain and spanned both the acute and convalescent phases of COVID-19. A freely available public database, intended as a resource for researchers studying the immune response to SARS-CoV-2, is where the repertoires were released. A de-identified subject ID, COVID-19 status, age in years and sex were almost always included in the sample metadata. The dataset comprised deeply sampled blood TCRbeta repertoires from subjects exposed to, actively infected with, or recovered from COVID-19. The samples were drawn from the first 160 participants of the ongoing ImmuneRACE study and from 1,254 subjects provided by 6 global collaborators. The material from the prospective study consisted of cDNA or gDNA derived from T cells, B-cell-depleted T cells, or PBMCs. Where HLA class I and class II types were available, the types were taken from metadata supplied by the sample provider, not from assay-based typing. General findings and caveats noted by the study authors: The amount of clinical and demographic metadata varied by source and participant and was provided uncurated.

The immunoSEQ Assay, a bias-controlled multiplex PCR, was used to amplify TCRbeta CDR3 regions from genomic DNA. The authors' analysis ran thus. Nucleated cell counts per sample were estimated from amplification of reference gene primers within the assay. Sequence reads were collapsed and filtered to measure the absolute abundance of every unique TCRbeta CDR3 rearrangement. Productive Simpson clonality was computed per sample as the square root of Simpson's diversity index over productive rearrangements. TCRdb retrieved this table from immuneACCESS and kept in-frame rearrangements only. Not all clones are present; in checked studies, unresolved V genes account for under half, and no reason is known for the remainder. D and trimming come from the DNA, and the V and J calls and clone size come from that table. The sample data list 490,000 or so clones, and 80% to 90% of these were observed just once. The leading ten clones occupy approximately 8% of the sample.

The clonotype comes from an older woman who had recovered from COVID-19. The sample taken for sequencing was PBMCs or T cells enriched from blood (not recorded which).

Read as DNA, the sequence is TGTGCCAGCAACTCGGGACAGGGTAACTATGGCTACACCTTC. It translates to CASNSGQGNYGYTF. This chain is built from TRBV2 and TRBJ1-2; 9 bases in between match TRBD1. The CDR3 runs 14 amino acids, cysteine and phenylalanine included. Only the CDR3 region is kept as DNA, spanning 42 bases read in frame from base 1. V is pruned by 7 bases and J by 1 base, leaving 4 bases of the junction without a gene match. The germline V gene provides CDR1 SNHLY and CDR2 FYNNEI.